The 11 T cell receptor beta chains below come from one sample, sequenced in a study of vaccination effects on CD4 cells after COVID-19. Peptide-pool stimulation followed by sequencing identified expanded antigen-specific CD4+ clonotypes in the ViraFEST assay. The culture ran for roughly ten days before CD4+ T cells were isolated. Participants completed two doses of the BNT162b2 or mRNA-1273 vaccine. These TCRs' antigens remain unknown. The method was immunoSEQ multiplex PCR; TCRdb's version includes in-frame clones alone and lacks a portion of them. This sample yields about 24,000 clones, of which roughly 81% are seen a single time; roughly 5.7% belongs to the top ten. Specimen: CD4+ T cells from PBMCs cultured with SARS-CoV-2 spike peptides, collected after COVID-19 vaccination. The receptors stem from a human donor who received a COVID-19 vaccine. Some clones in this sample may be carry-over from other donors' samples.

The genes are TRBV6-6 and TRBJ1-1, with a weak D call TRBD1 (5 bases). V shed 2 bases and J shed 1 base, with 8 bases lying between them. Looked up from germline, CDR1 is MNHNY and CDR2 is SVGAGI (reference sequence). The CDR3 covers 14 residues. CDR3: CASSYRRANTEAFF. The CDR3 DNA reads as TGTGCCAGCAGTTACCGCAGGGCGAACACTGAAGCTTTCTTT.

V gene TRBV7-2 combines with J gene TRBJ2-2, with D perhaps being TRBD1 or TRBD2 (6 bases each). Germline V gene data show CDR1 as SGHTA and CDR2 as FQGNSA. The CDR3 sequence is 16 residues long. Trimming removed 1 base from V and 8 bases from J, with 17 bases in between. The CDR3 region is CASSLGGAAGSGELFF. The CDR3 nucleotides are TGTGCCAGCAGCTTAGGGGGGGCAGCTGGATCTGGGGAGCTGTTTTTT.

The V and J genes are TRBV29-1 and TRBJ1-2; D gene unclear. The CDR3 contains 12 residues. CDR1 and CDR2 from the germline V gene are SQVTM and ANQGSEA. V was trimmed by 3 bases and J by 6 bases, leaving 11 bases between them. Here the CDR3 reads CSVEGGGNGYTF. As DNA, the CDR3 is TGCAGCGTTGAGGGCGGCGGGAATGGCTACACCTTC.

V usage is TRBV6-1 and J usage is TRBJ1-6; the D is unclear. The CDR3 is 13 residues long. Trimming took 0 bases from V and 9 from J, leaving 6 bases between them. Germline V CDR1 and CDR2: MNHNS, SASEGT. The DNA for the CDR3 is TGTGCCAGCAGTGAAGCGAGCCTTTCACCCCTCCACTTT. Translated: CASSEASLSPLHF.

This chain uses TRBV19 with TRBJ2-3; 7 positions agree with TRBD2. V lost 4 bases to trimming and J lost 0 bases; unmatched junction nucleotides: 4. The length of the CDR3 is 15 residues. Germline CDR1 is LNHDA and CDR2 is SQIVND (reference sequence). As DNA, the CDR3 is TGTGCCAGTAGTACTGGACTAGTGAGCACAGATACGCAGTATTTT. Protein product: CASSTGLVSTDTQYF.

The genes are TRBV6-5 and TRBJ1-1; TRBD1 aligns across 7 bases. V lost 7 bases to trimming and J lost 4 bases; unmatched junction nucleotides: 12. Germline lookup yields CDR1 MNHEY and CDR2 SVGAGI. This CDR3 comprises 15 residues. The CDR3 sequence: CASTAGTGVGTEAFF. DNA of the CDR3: TGTGCCAGCACCGCCGGCACAGGGGTTGGCACTGAAGCTTTCTTT.

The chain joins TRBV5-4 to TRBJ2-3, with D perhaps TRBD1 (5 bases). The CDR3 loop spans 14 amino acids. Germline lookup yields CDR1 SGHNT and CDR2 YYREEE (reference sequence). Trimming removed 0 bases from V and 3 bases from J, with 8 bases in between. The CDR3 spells CASSLAQGTDTQYF. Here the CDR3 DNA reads TGTGCCAGCAGCTTGGCTCAGGGAACAGATACGCAGTATTTT.

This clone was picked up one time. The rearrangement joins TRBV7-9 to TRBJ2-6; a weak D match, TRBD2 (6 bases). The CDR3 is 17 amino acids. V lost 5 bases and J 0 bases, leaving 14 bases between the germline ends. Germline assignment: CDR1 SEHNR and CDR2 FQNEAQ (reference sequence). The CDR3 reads CASSRGLLGSGANVLTF. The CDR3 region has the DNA TGTGCCAGCAGCCGGGGACTGTTAGGCTCTGGGGCCAACGTCCTGACTTTC.

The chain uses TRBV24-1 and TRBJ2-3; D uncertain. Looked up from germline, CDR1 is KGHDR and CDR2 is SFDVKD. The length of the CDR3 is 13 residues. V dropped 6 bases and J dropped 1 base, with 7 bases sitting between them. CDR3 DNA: TGTGCCACCAGTATTGGGGGCACAGATACGCAGTATTTT. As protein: CATSIGGTDTQYF.

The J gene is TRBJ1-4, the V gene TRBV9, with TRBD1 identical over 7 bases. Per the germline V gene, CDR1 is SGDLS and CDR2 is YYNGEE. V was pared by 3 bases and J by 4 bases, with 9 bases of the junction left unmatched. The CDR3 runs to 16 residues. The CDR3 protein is CASSGSPGQSNEKLFF. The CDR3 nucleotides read TGTGCCAGCAGCGGATCCCCGGGACAGAGTAATGAAAAACTGTTTTTT. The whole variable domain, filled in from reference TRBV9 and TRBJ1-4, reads DSGVTQTPKHLITATGQRVTLRCSPRSGDLSVYWYQQSLDQGLQFLIQYYNGEERAKGNILERFSAQQFPDLHSELNLSSLELGDSALYFCASSGSPGQSNEKLFFGSGTQLSVL.

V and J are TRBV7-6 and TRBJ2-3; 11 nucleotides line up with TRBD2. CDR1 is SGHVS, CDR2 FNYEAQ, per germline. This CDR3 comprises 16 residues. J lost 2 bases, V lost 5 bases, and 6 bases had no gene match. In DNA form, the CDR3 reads TGTGCCAGCAGCAAGACTAGCGGGGCCTCCACAGATACGCAGTATTTT. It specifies CASSKTSGASTDTQYF.